The present entry profiles one T cell receptor beta chain with its context. The sample is drawn from a study of T-cell reconstitution after alpha-beta-depleted transplantation in children. CDR1 is SGHKS and CDR2 is YYEKEE in the germline V gene (reference sequence). Losses at the gene ends were 0 bases for V and 3 bases for J; bases not matched to a gene: 5. The CDR3 runs to 15 residues. A TCRbeta library incorporating unique molecular identifiers was prepared. TCRdb itself ran the PCR reads through MiXCR, one entry per CDR3 protein. The table lists about 400,000 distinct CDR3 sequences, roughly 20% of them singletons.

The clonotype comes from a human donor who donated a stem cell graft to a child with acute myeloid leukemia. The rearrangement joins TRBV5-5 to TRBJ2-7; 8 bases line up with TRBD1. This sample comprised PBMCs from the stem cell graft donor, obtained from the stem cell graft. The CDR3 loop is CASSLESRGHYEQYF. Here the CDR3 DNA reads TGTGCCAGCAGCTTGGAATCCAGGGGGCACTACGAGCAGTACTTC.